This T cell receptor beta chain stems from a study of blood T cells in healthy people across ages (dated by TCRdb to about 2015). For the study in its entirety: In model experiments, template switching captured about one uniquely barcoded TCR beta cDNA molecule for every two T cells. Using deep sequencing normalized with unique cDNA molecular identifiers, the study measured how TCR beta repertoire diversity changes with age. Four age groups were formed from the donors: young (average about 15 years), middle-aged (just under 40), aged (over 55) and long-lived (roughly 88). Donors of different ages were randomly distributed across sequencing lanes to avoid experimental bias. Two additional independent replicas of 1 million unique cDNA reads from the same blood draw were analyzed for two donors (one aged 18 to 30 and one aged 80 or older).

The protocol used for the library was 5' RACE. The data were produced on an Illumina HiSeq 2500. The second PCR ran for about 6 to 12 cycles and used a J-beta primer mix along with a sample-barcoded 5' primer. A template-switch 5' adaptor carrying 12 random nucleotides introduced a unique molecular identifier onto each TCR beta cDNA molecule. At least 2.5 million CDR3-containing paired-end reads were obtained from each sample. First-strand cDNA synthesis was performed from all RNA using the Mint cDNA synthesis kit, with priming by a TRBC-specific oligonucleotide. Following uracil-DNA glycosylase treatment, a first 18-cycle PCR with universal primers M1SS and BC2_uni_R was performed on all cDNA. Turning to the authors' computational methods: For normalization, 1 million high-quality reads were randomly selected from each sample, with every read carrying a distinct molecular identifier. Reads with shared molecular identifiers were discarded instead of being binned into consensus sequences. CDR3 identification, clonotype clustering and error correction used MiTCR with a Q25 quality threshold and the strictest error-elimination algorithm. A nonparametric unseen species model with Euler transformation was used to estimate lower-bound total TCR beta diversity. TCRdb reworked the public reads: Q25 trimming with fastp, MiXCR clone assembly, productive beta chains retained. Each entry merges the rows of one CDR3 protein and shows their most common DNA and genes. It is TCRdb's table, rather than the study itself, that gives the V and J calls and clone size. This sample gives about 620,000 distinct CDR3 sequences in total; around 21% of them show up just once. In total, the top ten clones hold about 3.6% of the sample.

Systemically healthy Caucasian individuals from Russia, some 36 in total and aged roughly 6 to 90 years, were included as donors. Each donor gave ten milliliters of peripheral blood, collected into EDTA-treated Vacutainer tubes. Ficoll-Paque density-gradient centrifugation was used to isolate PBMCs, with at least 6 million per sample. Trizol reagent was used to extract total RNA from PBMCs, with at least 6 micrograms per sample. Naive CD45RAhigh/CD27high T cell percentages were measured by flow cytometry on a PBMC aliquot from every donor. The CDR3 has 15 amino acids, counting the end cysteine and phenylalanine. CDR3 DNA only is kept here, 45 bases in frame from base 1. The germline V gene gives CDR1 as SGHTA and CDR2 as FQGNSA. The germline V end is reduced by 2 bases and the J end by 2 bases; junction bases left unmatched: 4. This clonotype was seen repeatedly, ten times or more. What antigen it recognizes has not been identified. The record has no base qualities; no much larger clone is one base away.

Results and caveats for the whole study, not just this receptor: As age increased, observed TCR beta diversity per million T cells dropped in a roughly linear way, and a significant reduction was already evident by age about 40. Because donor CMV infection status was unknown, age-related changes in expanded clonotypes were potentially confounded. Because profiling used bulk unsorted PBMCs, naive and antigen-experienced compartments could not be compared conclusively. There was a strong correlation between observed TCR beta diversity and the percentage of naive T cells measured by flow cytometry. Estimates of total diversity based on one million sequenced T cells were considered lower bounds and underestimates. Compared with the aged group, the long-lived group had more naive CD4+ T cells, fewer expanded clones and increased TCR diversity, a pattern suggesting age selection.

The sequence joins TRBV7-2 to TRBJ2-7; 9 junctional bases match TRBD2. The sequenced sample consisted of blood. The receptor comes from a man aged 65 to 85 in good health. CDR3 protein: CASSLSSGITYEQYF. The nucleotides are TGTGCCAGCAGCTTATCTAGCGGGATAACCTACGAGCAGTACTTC.